These 20 T cell receptor beta chains originate from one sample sequenced in a study of CD8 T cells in Susac syndrome. After extraction with the RNeasy kit, roughly 0.5 to 1 ug of the RNA was reverse transcribed using random hexamers. TCRdb called the immunoSEQ multiplex PCR reads again in MiXCR, with one record for every CDR3 protein. This sample yields some 200,000 distinct CDR3 sequences, of which around 95% are seen a single time; roughly 0.093% belongs to the top ten. Sequenced: CD4+ T cells from PBMCs. These receptors originate from a human donor with Susac syndrome.

The chain recombines TRBV6-2 or TRBV6-3 with TRBJ2-2; tentatively, D is TRBD1 (5 bases). Trimming cost V 5 bases and J 2 bases, with 12 bases left between them. Germline V lookup: CDR1 MNHEY, CDR2 SVGEGT. This CDR3 is 15 amino acids long. The CDR3 here is CASSLPRGNTGELFF. The CDR3 DNA reads TGTGCCAGCAGTCTTCCTAGGGGTAACACCGGGGAGCTGTTTTTT.

A word on this clonotype: One junction end disagrees with the germline gene, perhaps due to a read error. The chain employs TRBV13 and TRBJ2-2; TRBD1 or TRBD2 may be the D gene (5 bases each). CDR1 PRHDT and CDR2 FYEKMQ come from the germline V gene (reference sequence). This CDR3 contains 13 residues. In DNA form, the CDR3 reads TGTGCCAACAGCTCCGGGGCGCGGGGGGAGCTGTTTTTT. Protein sequence: CANSSGARGELFF.

The chain employs TRBV5-1 and TRBJ1-2; maybe TRBD1 (5 bases). CDR1 is SGHRS, CDR2 YFSETQ, per germline. The V end lost 2 bases, the J end lost 7 bases, and 15 bases lay between the germline ends. This CDR3 region has 14 residues. CDR3 coding DNA: TGCGCCAGCAGCTTCTCCGGGACGGATCGTGGCTACACCTTC. Translating gives CASSFSGTDRGYTF. Full variable domain (missing parts from reference TRBV5-1 and TRBJ1-2): KAGVTQTPRYLIKTRGQQVTLSCSPISGHRSVSWYQQTPGQGLQFLFEYFSETQRNKGNFPGRFSGRQFSNSRSEMNVSTLELGDSALYLCASSFSGTDRGYTFGSGTRLTVV.

CDR3 sequence: CASSPTSGGYEQYF. The CDR3 DNA reads TGTGCCAGCAGCCCGACTAGCGGGGGGTACGAGCAGTACTTC. This chain joins TRBV3-1 and TRBJ2-7; TRBD2 aligns across 13 bases. Germline values: CDR1 LGHDT, CDR2 YNNKEL (reference sequence). The length of the CDR3 is 14 residues. Germline trimming cut 4 bases from V and 4 bases from J; bases unmatched to any gene: 1.

V gene TRBV14 combines with J gene TRBJ1-1; no reliable D call. CDR3 length: 14 residues. The ends were cut back, 0 bases at V and 11 bases at J, with 16 bases in the middle. Per germline, CDR1 SGHDN and CDR2 FVKESK. The DNA of the CDR3 is TGTGCCAGCAGCCAAGACCGGTGGGGTCTTGACGCTTTCTTT. Translated: CASSQDRWGLDAFF.

V usage is TRBV10-3 and J usage is TRBJ2-3; no clear D. V lost 4 bases and J 1 base, leaving 12 bases between the germline ends. The CDR3 totals 15 residues. Germline-derived CDR1 and CDR2 are ENHRY and SYGVKD. As DNA, the CDR3 is TGTGCCATCAGTGTCAGACAAGGAGGCACAGATACGCAGTATTTT. This encodes CAISVRQGGTDTQYF.

This chain joins TRBV2 and TRBJ2-3, with TRBD2 as a possible D gene (6 bases). This CDR3 has 15 amino acids. Germline V gene data show CDR1 as SNHLY and CDR2 as FYNNEI. Trimming took 4 bases from V and 3 from J, leaving 14 bases between them. CDR3 sequence: CASSVEFGGTDTQYF. DNA for the CDR3: TGTGCCAGCAGTGTGGAGTTCGGGGGAACAGATACGCAGTATTTT.

This clonotype was found a few times. The chain links TRBV18 to TRBJ2-7, with D possibly TRBD2 on 5 matching bases. Germline V gives CDR1 KGHSH, CDR2 LQKENI. V lost 4 bases and J lost 4, with 8 bases in between. The CDR3 extends over 12 amino acids. Here the CDR3 reads CASSRTVYEQYF. The CDR3 region has the DNA TGTGCCAGCTCACGGACTGTTTACGAGCAGTACTTC.

The genes are TRBV19 and TRBJ1-2; 7 bases are shared with TRBD1. Trimming removed 6 bases from V and 3 bases from J; junction bases left unmatched: 7. CDR1 LNHDA and CDR2 SQIVND come from the germline V gene (reference sequence). This CDR3 spans 14 amino acids. The CDR3, as DNA: TGTGCCAGTAGATATCTCGGACAGGACTATGGCTACACCTTC. This codes for CASRYLGQDYGYTF.

This clonotype has just one count. The V gene is TRBV20-1, the J gene TRBJ2-5; 7 bases are shared with TRBD2. The CDR3 sequence is 15 residues long. Unmatched junction bases numbered 8, after V lost 3 bases and J lost 1 base. Per the germline V gene, CDR1 is DFQATT and CDR2 is SNEGSKA (reference sequence). The chain's CDR3 is CSASAQGGPQETQYF. CDR3 nucleotides: TGCAGTGCTAGCGCTCAGGGAGGGCCCCAAGAGACCCAGTACTTC.

This chain joins TRBV6-6 and TRBJ2-3, with TRBD1 identical over 8 bases. Germline lookup yields CDR1 MNHNY and CDR2 SVGAGI (reference sequence). With V trimmed by 6 bases and J by 2 bases, 4 bases remained unmatched. The CDR3 has 14 residues. CDR3 DNA sequence: TGTGCCAGCAGACGGACAGGGCTCACAGATACGCAGTATTTT. This sequence encodes CASRRTGLTDTQYF.

This clonotype has more than one count but fewer than ten. One end of the junction varies from germline; a read error may be responsible. The chain couples TRBV4-3 to TRBJ1-2, with TRBD1 as a possible D gene (6 bases). There are 12 residues in the CDR3. The germline CDR1 and CDR2 sequences are LGHNA and YSLEER. DNA for the CDR3: TGTGCCAGCAGCCAGGGGAACTATGGCTACACCTTC. This gives the protein CASSQGNYGYTF.

J is TRBJ1-6 and V is TRBV3-1, with D unclear. This CDR3 has 14 residues. Germline CDR1 LGHDT, CDR2 YNNKEL (reference sequence). With 2 bases removed from V and 8 bases from J, the gap between germline ends came to 10 bases. CDR3 residues: CASSQSTGDSPLHF. The CDR3 nucleotides are TGTGCCAGCAGCCAATCGACTGGAGATTCACCCCTCCACTTT.

V usage is TRBV23-1 and J usage is TRBJ1-6; possible D gene TRBD1, 5 bases. TRBV23-1 is placed among ORFs of uncertain function. The V gene lost 2 bases and the J gene lost 5 bases, with 13 bases spanning the gap. The CDR3 covers 16 residues. CDR3 in amino acids: CASSQVGGRDNSPLHF. The CDR3 DNA sequence: TGCGCCAGCAGTCAAGTTGGGGGAAGGGATAATTCACCCCTCCACTTT.

This rearrangement joins TRBV7-3 to TRBJ1-2; TRBD1 aligns across 11 bases. Germline assignment: CDR1 SGHTA and CDR2 FQGTGA. The CDR3 extends over 13 amino acids. Unmatched junction bases numbered 11, after V lost 6 bases and J lost 14 bases. CDR3 region: CASSGGQGAVGTF. Here the CDR3 DNA reads TGTGCCAGCAGTGGAGGACAGGGGGCGGTGGGAACCTTC.

The V gene is TRBV27, the J gene TRBJ1-1; D is unclear. Germline V lookup: CDR1 MNHEY, CDR2 SMNVEV (reference sequence). V was shortened by 7 bases and J by 4 bases, with 19 bases between the two germline ends. CDR3 size: 15 residues. CDR3 DNA sequence: TGTGCCAGCAAAGGAGAAAAGGTGGATGGCACTGAAGCTTTCTTT. This sequence encodes CASKGEKVDGTEAFF.

The rearrangement uses TRBV5-4 and TRBJ2-7, with D perhaps assigned TRBD1 or TRBD2 (5 bases each). V was pared by 9 bases and J by 1 base, with 17 bases between. The CDR3 consists of 14 residues. Germline V lookup: CDR1 SGHNT, CDR2 YYREEE (reference sequence). CDR3 sequence (DNA): TGTGCCACCCGACTGGAGGCAGGGTCCTACGAGCAGTACTTC. This codes for CATRLEAGSYEQYF. The full variable domain, its missing parts supplied by reference TRBV5-4 and TRBJ2-7, is ETGVTQSPTHLIKTRGQQVTLRCSSQSGHNTVSWYQQALGQGPQFIFQYYREEENGRGNFPPRFSGLQFPNYSSELNVNALELDDSALYLCATRLEAGSYEQYFGPGTRLTVT.

The chain has TRBV30 and TRBJ2-3; D ambiguous. V lost 2 bases and J 1 base, leaving 7 bases between the germline ends. Per germline, CDR1 GTSNPN and CDR2 SVGIG (reference sequence). The CDR3 covers 13 residues. CDR3 in amino acids: CAWSLPGTDTQYF. The CDR3 bases are TGTGCCTGGAGTCTACCGGGCACAGATACGCAGTATTTT. The full variable domain, rest sourced from reference TRBV30 and TRBJ2-3, is SQTIHQWPATLVQPVGSPLSLECTVEGTSNPNLYWYRQAAGRGLQLLFYSVGIGQISSEVPQNLSASRPQDRQFILSSKKLLLSDSGFYLCAWSLPGTDTQYFGPGTRLTVL.

The chain joins TRBV20-1 to TRBJ1-5; TRBD1 agrees at 7 bases. Germline lookup yields CDR1 DFQATT and CDR2 SNEGSKA (reference sequence). J gave up 6 bases and V 5 bases, and 4 bases lay outside the gene matches. This CDR3 spans 12 amino acids. CDR3 sequence (DNA): TGCAGTGCTGGGGCAGGGGGTCAGCCCCAGCATTTT. Translating gives CSAGAGGQPQHF.

This chain joins TRBV13 and TRBJ2-4; D gene ambiguous. Germline CDR1 is PRHDT and CDR2 is FYEKMQ (reference sequence). The CDR3 runs 15 residues. V shed 4 bases and J shed 0 bases, with 10 bases lying between them. The CDR3, as DNA: TGTGCCAGCAGCTCTGGACCCCTAGCCAAAAACATTCAGTACTTC. Amino acids: CASSSGPLAKNIQYF.